This entry lists 18 T cell receptor beta chains sequenced from one sample in a study of T cells in Graves' hyperthyroidism and ophthalmopathy. TCR beta CDR3 regions were amplified from RNA transcripts. HTBI primers were used for first-round RT-PCR of the TCR CDR3. TCRdb recomputed calls from the multiplex PCR reads with MiXCR, one row per CDR3 protein. There are 600,000 to 650,000 distinct CDR3 sequences in the sample; less than 25% occur only once, and around a third lies in the top ten. Sequencing input: blood. These receptors all come from a man aged 25 to 40 with Graves' ophthalmopathy.

The chain has TRBV7-9 and TRBJ2-1; possibly TRBD1 for D (6 bases). Germline CDR1 SEHNR, CDR2 FQNEAQ (reference sequence). The CDR3 is made up of 17 amino acids. Between the trimmed V and J ends, which lost 4 bases and 1 base, there was a span of 17 bases. The DNA for the CDR3 is TGTGCCAGCAGCTCCCTTGGGCAGGGGTATTCCTACAATGAGCAGTTCTTC. Translation gives CASSSLGQGYSYNEQFF.

Comment on this clonotype: A much bigger clone sits one base away, suggesting this may be a read error. The V call is TRBV11-1, the J call TRBJ2-7; no reliable D call. The CDR3 extends over 14 amino acids. Germline V gene data show CDR1 as SGHAT and CDR2 as FQDESV (reference sequence). V was trimmed by 6 bases and J by 2 bases, leaving 14 bases between them. For the CDR3, the DNA is TGTGCCAGCAGTCGACTGACGGACCCCTACGAGCAGTACTTC. Residues: CASSRLTDPYEQYF.

This clonotype came up many times. The gene calls are TRBV27 and TRBJ2-5; D perhaps matches TRBD2 (6 bases). V was trimmed by 0 bases and J by 7 bases, leaving 12 bases between them. The CDR3 has 14 amino acids. Germline CDR1 and CDR2: MNHEY and SMNVEV (reference sequence). CDR3 DNA sequence: TGTGCCAGCAGTTTATCCGGGCCCGGGGGGACCCAGTACTTC. Encoded protein: CASSLSGPGGTQYF.

The chain has TRBV4-1 and TRBJ2-1, with D perhaps TRBD1 (5 bases). This CDR3 contains 15 residues. V was trimmed by 4 bases and J by 3 bases, leaving 13 bases between them. The germline gives CDR1 MGHRA, CDR2 YSYEKL. CDR3 in DNA: TGCGCCAGCAGCCCTTCGACAGACCGCTACAATGAGCAGTTCTTC. It codes for CASSPSTDRYNEQFF.

This chain links TRBV5-1 with TRBJ2-2; D may be TRBD1 or TRBD2 (5 bases each). CDR3 length equals 17 residues. The V end lost 4 bases, the J end lost 0 bases, and 16 bases lay between the germline ends. Per germline, CDR1 SGHRS and CDR2 YFSETQ. The CDR3 DNA sequence: TGCGCCAGCAGCATCCTACCGGGACCCCCGAACACCGGGGAGCTGTTTTTT. It yields the protein CASSILPGPPNTGELFF.

With regard to this clonotype: This may come from a read error, since a much larger clone is one base off. This chain links TRBV11-2 with TRBJ1-5, with D tentatively TRBD1 (5 bases). There are 12 residues in the CDR3. The V and J ends lost 5 bases and 9 bases respectively, with 11 bases between them. Germline assignment: CDR1 SGHAT and CDR2 FQNNGV. Here the CDR3 reads CASSPGSAPQHF. CDR3 in DNA: TGTGCCAGCAGCCCAGGGTCAGCGCCCCAGCATTTT.

Ten or more counts support this clonotype. The V call is TRBV5-1, the J call TRBJ2-1, with a possible D match to TRBD2 (5 bases). CDR3 length equals 15 residues. V was clipped by 3 bases and J by 3 bases, with 13 bases between them. The germline V gene encodes CDR1 SGHRS and CDR2 YFSETQ. The CDR3 reads CASSSGLFGYNEQFF. CDR3 nucleotides: TGCGCCAGCAGCTCCGGACTCTTCGGCTACAATGAGCAGTTCTTC.

The chain joins TRBV20-1 to TRBJ2-7; the match to TRBD2 covers 10 bases. The trim removed 0 bases at V and 4 bases at J, leaving 12 bases unmatched. There are 17 residues in the CDR3. CDR1 is DFQATT, CDR2 SNEGSKA, per germline (reference sequence). The CDR3 DNA sequence: TGCAGTGCTAGAGATTTTCGGCTAGCGGGAGCGATATACGAGCAGTACTTC. Encoded protein: CSARDFRLAGAIYEQYF.

The chain recombines TRBV29-1 with TRBJ2-7; D is possibly TRBD1 or TRBD2 (5 bases each). The germline V gene has CDR1 SQVTM and CDR2 ANQGSEA. This CDR3 has 11 residues. V was cut by 7 bases and J by 9 bases, with 16 bases left in between. Here the CDR3 reads CSAGGGGSQYF. In DNA form, the CDR3 reads TGCAGCGCCGGAGGTGGGGGTTCGCAGTACTTC.

The V call is TRBV27, the J call TRBJ2-3; 8 nucleotides agree with TRBD2. V lost 8 bases, J lost 3 bases, and 10 bases stayed unmatched. From germline, CDR1 is MNHEY and CDR2 SMNVEV (reference sequence). The CDR3 extends over 15 amino acids. In DNA, the CDR3 is TGTGCCAGCGGACCCGTTCCGGGAGGGACAGATACGCAGTATTTT. Translating gives CASGPVPGGTDTQYF.

In this sample, this clonotype turned up a few times. This chain links TRBV5-6 with TRBJ2-5; a weak D match, TRBD1 (6 bases). Per germline, CDR1 SGHDT and CDR2 YYEEEE. The CDR3 sequence is 18 residues long. Between the trimmed V and J ends, which lost 1 base and 1 base, there was a span of 20 bases. CDR3 loop: CASSLRVTGNGVQETQYF. Written as DNA, the CDR3 is TGTGCCAGCAGCTTGCGGGTTACAGGGAATGGTGTCCAAGAGACCCAGTACTTC.

This clonotype showed up just a few times. The rearrangement joins TRBV6-2 or TRBV6-3 to TRBJ2-1, with D unclear. Germline CDR1 MNHEY, CDR2 SVGEGT. Trimming took off 2 bases at V and 12 bases at J, with 11 bases between the two ends. The CDR3 is 12 amino acids. Here the CDR3 reads CASSYETKRQFF. The DNA for the CDR3 is TGTGCCAGCAGTTACGAAACCAAGAGGCAGTTCTTC.

The chain recombines TRBV19 with TRBJ1-4; D is undetermined. Germline V CDR1 and CDR2: LNHDA, SQIVND (reference sequence). V lost 7 bases to trimming and J lost 5 bases, with 11 bases between them. This CDR3 region has 13 residues. CDR3 protein: CASKWLGNEKLFF. CDR3 DNA: TGTGCCAGTAAGTGGCTCGGGAATGAAAAACTGTTTTTT.

Ten or more counts support this clonotype. The chain employs TRBV7-2 and TRBJ2-1; 7 positions match TRBD1. The CDR3 is 15 residues long. The J segment lost 5 bases and the V segment lost 2 bases, leaving 6 bases of the junction unmatched. In germline, CDR1 is SGHTA, CDR2 FQGNSA. CDR3 sequence (DNA): TGTGCCAGCAGCTTAAGACAGGGTTTCGACAATGAGCAGTTCTTC. As protein: CASSLRQGFDNEQFF.

The rearrangement joins TRBV5-1 to TRBJ2-1; 10 nucleotides agree with TRBD2. Germline CDR1 is SGHRS and CDR2 is YFSETQ. The CDR3 is 17 amino acids. V gave up 3 bases and J gave up 8 bases; unmatched junction bases: 14. The CDR3 DNA follows: TGCGCCAGCAGCTCTGAAGCGGGAGGGGGGGTAGTGGATGAGCAGTTCTTC. Its protein product is CASSSEAGGGVVDEQFF.

This clonotype has a count of ten or more. J is TRBJ1-2 and V is TRBV30; D remains unclear. Trimming cost V 0 bases and J 12 bases, with 11 bases left between them. Germline values: CDR1 GTSNPN, CDR2 SVGIG (reference sequence). There are 11 residues in the CDR3. CDR3 protein: CAWSVLTGNTF. In DNA form, the CDR3 reads TGTGCCTGGAGTGTACTAACCGGTAACACCTTC.

This clonotype was observed a handful of times. V is TRBV19 and J is TRBJ2-2; D may match TRBD1 or TRBD2 (5 bases each). This CDR3 has 14 residues. The V gene lost 8 bases and the J gene lost 3 bases, with 13 bases spanning the gap. The germline CDR1 and CDR2 sequences are LNHDA and SQIVND (reference sequence). Here the CDR3 DNA reads TGTGCCAGTGAGGGGACGGCCTACACCGGGGAGCTGTTTTTT. Translating it yields CASEGTAYTGELFF.

This clonotype was detected ten times or more. The chain is built from TRBV11-2 and TRBJ2-1, with 14 nucleotides matching TRBD2. V was clipped by 6 bases and J by 10 bases; unmatched bases: 5. The CDR3 has 14 residues. Germline lookup yields CDR1 SGHAT and CDR2 FQNNGV. CDR3 amino acids: CASRGLAGAWEQFF. CDR3 nucleotides: TGTGCCAGCAGGGGACTAGCGGGAGCATGGGAGCAGTTCTTC.